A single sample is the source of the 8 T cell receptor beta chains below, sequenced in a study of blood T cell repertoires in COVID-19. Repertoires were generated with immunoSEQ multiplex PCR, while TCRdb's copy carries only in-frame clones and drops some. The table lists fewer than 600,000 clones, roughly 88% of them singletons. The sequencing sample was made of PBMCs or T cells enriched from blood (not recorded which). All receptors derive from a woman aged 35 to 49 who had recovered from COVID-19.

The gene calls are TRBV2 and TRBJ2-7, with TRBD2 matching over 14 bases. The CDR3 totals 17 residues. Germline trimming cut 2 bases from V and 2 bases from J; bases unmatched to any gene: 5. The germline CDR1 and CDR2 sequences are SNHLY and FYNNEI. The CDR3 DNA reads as TGTGCCAGCAGTGAATGGGGACTAGCGGGAGAGACCTACGAGCAGTACTTC. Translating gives CASSEWGLAGETYEQYF. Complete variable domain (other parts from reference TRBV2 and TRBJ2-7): EPEVTQTPSHQVTQMGQEVILRCVPISNHLYFYWYRQILGQKVEFLVSFYNNEISEKSEIFDDQFSVERPDGSNFTLKIRSTKLEDSAMYFCASSEWGLAGETYEQYFGPGTRLTVT.

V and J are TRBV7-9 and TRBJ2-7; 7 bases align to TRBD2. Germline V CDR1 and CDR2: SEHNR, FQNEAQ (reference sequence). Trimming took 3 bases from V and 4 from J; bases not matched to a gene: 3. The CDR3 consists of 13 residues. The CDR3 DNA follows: TGTGCCAGCAGCTTCGGCGGGAGATACGAGCAGTACTTC. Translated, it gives CASSFGGRYEQYF.

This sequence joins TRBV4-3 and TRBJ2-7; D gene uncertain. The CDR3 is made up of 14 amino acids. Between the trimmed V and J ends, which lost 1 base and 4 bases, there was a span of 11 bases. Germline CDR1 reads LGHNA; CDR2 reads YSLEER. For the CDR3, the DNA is TGCGCCAGCAGCCAAGTTGTAGCAAGGTACGAGCAGTACTTC. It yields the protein CASSQVVARYEQYF.

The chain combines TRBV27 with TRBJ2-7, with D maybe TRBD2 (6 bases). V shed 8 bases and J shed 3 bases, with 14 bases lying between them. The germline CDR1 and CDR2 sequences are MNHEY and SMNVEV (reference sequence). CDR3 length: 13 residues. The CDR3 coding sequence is TGTGCCAGCGGGCGGGACGTCCTCTACGAGCAGTACTTC. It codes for CASGRDVLYEQYF.

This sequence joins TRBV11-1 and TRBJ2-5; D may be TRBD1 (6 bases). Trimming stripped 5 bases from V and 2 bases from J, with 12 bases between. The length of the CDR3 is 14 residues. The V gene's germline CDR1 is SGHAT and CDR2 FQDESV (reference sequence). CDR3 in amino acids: CASSDPRGQETQYF. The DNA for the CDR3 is TGTGCCAGCAGCGATCCCAGGGGTCAAGAGACCCAGTACTTC. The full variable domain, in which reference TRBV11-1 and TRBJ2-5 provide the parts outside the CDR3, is EAEVAQSPRYKITEKSQAVAFWCDPISGHATLYWYRQILGQGPELLVQFQDESVVDDSQLPKDRFSAERLKGVDSTLKIQPAELGDSAMYLCASSDPRGQETQYFGPGTRLLVL.

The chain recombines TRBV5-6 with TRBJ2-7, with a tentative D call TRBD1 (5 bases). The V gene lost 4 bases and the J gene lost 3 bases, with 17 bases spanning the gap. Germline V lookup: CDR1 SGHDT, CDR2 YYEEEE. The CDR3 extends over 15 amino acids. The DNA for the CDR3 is TGTGCCAGCAGCGTGGCCTCCGACAGACGCTACGAGCAGTACTTC. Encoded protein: CASSVASDRRYEQYF.

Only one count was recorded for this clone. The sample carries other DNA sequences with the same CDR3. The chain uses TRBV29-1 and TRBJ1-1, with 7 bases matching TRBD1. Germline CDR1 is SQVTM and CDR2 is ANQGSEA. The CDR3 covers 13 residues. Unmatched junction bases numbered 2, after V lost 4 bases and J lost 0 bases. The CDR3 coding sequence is TGCAGCGTTGCGGGACAGATGAACACTGAAGCTTTCTTT. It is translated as CSVAGQMNTEAFF.

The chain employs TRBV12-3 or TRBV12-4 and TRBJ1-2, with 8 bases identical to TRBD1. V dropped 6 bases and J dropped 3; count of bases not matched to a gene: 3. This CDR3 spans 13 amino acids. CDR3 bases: TGTGCCAGCAGGAAACAGGGGGACTATGGCTACACCTTC. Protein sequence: CASRKQGDYGYTF.